This T cell receptor beta chain appears in the sequencing data of a study of blood T cell repertoires in COVID-19. About the study: From T cells, B-cell-depleted T cells, or PBMCs came the material, which was cDNA or gDNA.

The repertoire was sequenced with immunoSEQ multiplex PCR; TCRdb's copy has only in-frame clones and lacks some. The sample contains 200,000 to 250,000 clones, over 75% of which appear only once. The CDR3 sequence is 17 residues long. V dropped 6 bases and J dropped 3; count of bases not matched to a gene: 16. Germline assignment: CDR1 MNHEY and CDR2 SMNVEV (reference sequence). The V gene is TRBV27, the J gene TRBJ2-7; 8 bases map to TRBD1. The clonotype was recovered from a woman in her sixties or seventies with COVID-19, enrolled during active disease. The sequencing sample was made of peripheral blood. CDR3 DNA: TGTGCCAGCAGCGGAGGGGCAGGGGGCAGGGGAGTCTACGAGCAGTACTTC. It codes for CASSGGAGGRGVYEQYF.